This T cell receptor (beta chain) emerged from a study of post-analysis software for immune sequencing data. Study observations and caveats: When patients were compared with controls, 4 or 5 TRBV segments were more frequent, TRBV5-6, TRBV5-1 and TRBV20-1 among them.

The trim removed 6 bases at V and 4 bases at J, leaving 0 bases unmatched. The CDR3 totals 13 residues. CDR1 and CDR2 from the germline V gene are ENHRY and SYGVKD. TCR beta libraries were prepared from cDNA with unique molecular identifiers. TCRdb re-called the PCR reads through MiXCR, storing one row per CDR3 protein. The table has about half a million distinct CDR3 sequences, 30% to 40% seen once. Regarding this clonotype: Its antigen remains unidentified.

The J gene is TRBJ1-1, the V gene TRBV10-3, with 12 bases fitting TRBD1. Sequencing input: blood. This TCR was sampled from a girl younger than 18 with multiple sclerosis. CDR3 in amino acids: CAIRGQGATEAFF. In DNA form, the CDR3 reads TGTGCCATCAGGGGACAGGGGGCCACTGAAGCTTTCTTT.